Following are 29 T cell receptor beta chains from one sample sequenced in a study of control samples from healthy donors and cancer patients. Clones were read by immunoSEQ multiplex PCR, and TCRdb kept only the in-frame ones, dropping some. Among 100,000 to 150,000 clones listed, more than 85% were seen once. The sequenced sample was blood. These receptors all come from a man between 18 and 29 years old in good health.

The rearrangement links TRBV5-1 to TRBJ2-5; D is uncertain. This CDR3 is 13 amino acids long. From germline, CDR1 is SGHRS and CDR2 YFSETQ. Between the trimmed V and J ends, which lost 0 bases and 4 bases, there was a span of 7 bases. The CDR3 bases are TGCGCCAGCAGCTTGGGGGCCGGAGAGACCCAGTACTTC. Encoded protein: CASSLGAGETQYF.

This chain connects TRBV7-3 to TRBJ2-7; the D gene is possibly TRBD1 (6 bases). Trimming took off 2 bases at V and 3 bases at J, with 23 bases between the two ends. CDR1 is SGHTA, CDR2 FQGTGA, per germline. The CDR3 spans 18 residues. The CDR3, as DNA: TGTGCCAGCAGCTTATCCCCACCCGGTAGAGGGGGAATCTACGAGCAGTACTTC. This sequence encodes CASSLSPPGRGGIYEQYF.

This clone was found once. The chain links TRBV3-1 (or the pseudogene TRBV3-2) to TRBJ1-2; the D gene is possibly TRBD1 (5 bases). V lost 0 bases to trimming and J lost 3 bases, with 17 bases between them. Germline CDR1 is LGHDT and CDR2 is YNNKEL (reference sequence). The CDR3 length is 17 residues. The CDR3 reads CASSQEGRGGIYYGYTF. CDR3 bases: TGTGCCAGCAGCCAAGAGGGGCGCGGAGGTATATACTATGGCTACACCTTC.

V usage is TRBV19 and J usage is TRBJ2-1; maybe TRBD1 (6 bases). This CDR3 region has 11 residues. Looked up from germline, CDR1 is LNHDA and CDR2 is SQIVND (reference sequence). The germline V and J ends were trimmed by 6 bases and 9 bases, with 9 bases remaining between them. CDR3 nucleotide sequence: TGTGCCAGTAGGACAGGACTTGAGCAGTTCTTC. Translating it yields CASRTGLEQFF.

V and J are TRBV29-1 and TRBJ2-5; D is perhaps TRBD2 (6 bases). Germline V CDR1 and CDR2: SQVTM, ANQGSEA. This CDR3 spans 10 amino acids. The V and J ends lost 3 bases and 13 bases respectively, with 12 bases between them. CDR3 residues: CSVDIWEVYF. Written as DNA, the CDR3 is TGCAGCGTTGATATCTGGGAGGTGTACTTC.

The V and J genes are TRBV6-5 and TRBJ1-1; no clear D gene. In germline, CDR1 is MNHEY, CDR2 SVGAGI. This CDR3 contains 14 residues. The germline V and J ends were trimmed by 2 bases and 4 bases, with 11 bases remaining between them. CDR3 sequence: CASSYGVKSTEAFF. Here the CDR3 DNA reads TGTGCCAGCAGTTACGGAGTTAAATCCACTGAAGCTTTCTTT.

The V gene is TRBV6-4, the J gene TRBJ2-3; perhaps TRBD1 as D (5 bases). V was pared by 8 bases and J by 0 bases, with 18 bases between. This CDR3 comprises 16 residues. CDR1 MRHNA and CDR2 SNTAGT come from the germline V gene. CDR3 nucleotides: TGTGCCAGCGGACCTCGCCAGGGTCTTAGCACAGATACGCAGTATTTT. Translation: CASGPRQGLSTDTQYF.

A note on this clone: This same CDR3 is encoded by further DNA sequences in the sample. This chain joins TRBV7-9 and TRBJ1-3, with D perhaps matching TRBD1 (5 bases). Germline CDR1 reads SEHNR; CDR2 reads FQNEAQ (reference sequence). Trimming cost V 5 bases and J 4 bases, with 27 bases left between them. The CDR3 is 19 amino acids. CDR3 DNA sequence: TGTGCCAGCAGCGGGGGGGGTACTGGACTGAGAGGACCCGGAAACACCATATATTTT. Protein sequence: CASSGGGTGLRGPGNTIYF.

The chain carries TRBV7-6 and TRBJ2-7, with 7 bases lining up with TRBD1. Germline V gives CDR1 SGHVS, CDR2 FNYEAQ. Trimming cost V 3 bases and J 3 bases; bases outside gene matches: 5. This CDR3 is built from 14 residues. For the CDR3, the DNA is TGTGCCAGCAGCTTGGGGACAGAAAGCTACGAGCAGTACTTC. Translating it yields CASSLGTESYEQYF.

V and J are TRBV27 and TRBJ2-7, with 9 positions matching TRBD2. The CDR3 covers 14 residues. V gave up 3 bases and J gave up 5 bases; unmatched junction bases: 5. Germline V gives CDR1 MNHEY, CDR2 SMNVEV (reference sequence). The chain's CDR3 is CASSFGLAGNEQYF. In DNA form, the CDR3 reads TGTGCCAGCAGTTTCGGTCTAGCGGGAAACGAGCAGTACTTC.

Notes on this clone: The same CDR3 can be traced to other DNA sequences in this sample. The J gene is TRBJ2-3, the V gene TRBV7-9; D is unresolved. This CDR3 is built from 13 residues. Germline V gives CDR1 SEHNR, CDR2 FQNEAQ (reference sequence). V was cut by 1 base and J by 3 bases, with 5 bases left in between. CDR3 residues: CASSLGSTDTQYF. The CDR3, as DNA: TGTGCCAGCAGCTTAGGTAGTACAGATACGCAGTATTTT.

The chain recombines TRBV2 with TRBJ1-4; tentative D call: TRBD1 (5 bases). V shed 8 bases and J shed 8 bases, with 18 bases lying between them. The CDR3 extends over 14 amino acids. Germline CDR1 reads SNHLY; CDR2 reads FYNNEI. The CDR3 coding sequence is TGTGCCAGCCTCGGTTGGCAGGGTCTGGAAAAACTGTTTTTT. Its translation is CASLGWQGLEKLFF.

The DNA for the CDR3 is TGTGCCAGCAGTTCGGTCGCCTATAATTCACCCCTCCACTTT. Its translation is CASSSVAYNSPLHF. The chain uses TRBV28 and TRBJ1-6; D is unclear. Between the trimmed V and J ends, which lost 4 bases and 2 bases, there was a span of 6 bases. The CDR3 is 14 residues long. Germline V gene data show CDR1 as MDHEN and CDR2 as SYDVKM.

This chain connects TRBV27 to TRBJ1-5; the D is unclear. V was cut by 1 base and J by 2 bases, with 12 bases left in between. CDR1 and CDR2 from the germline V gene are MNHEY and SMNVEV (reference sequence). There are 16 residues in the CDR3. The CDR3 sequence: CASSLLRDGRNQPQHF. Here the CDR3 DNA reads TGTGCCAGCAGTTTATTGAGGGATGGGCGCAATCAGCCCCAGCATTTT.

The V and J genes are TRBV19 and TRBJ1-1, with D hard to call. Trimming shortened V by 7 bases and J by 10 bases, and 19 bases separated the two germline ends. This CDR3 comprises 13 residues. Per the germline V gene, CDR1 is LNHDA and CDR2 is SQIVND (reference sequence). The CDR3 DNA follows: TGTGCCAGTATACGAGATGCGGGCGTTCGAGCTTTCTTT. This codes for CASIRDAGVRAFF.

This chain uses TRBV18 with TRBJ2-4, with 9 nucleotides matching TRBD1. CDR1 is KGHSH, CDR2 LQKENI, per germline. The CDR3 is made up of 17 amino acids. The J segment lost 3 bases and the V segment lost 0 bases, leaving 6 bases of the junction unmatched. Here the CDR3 DNA reads TGTGCCAGCTCACCACCCGGGACAGGGCTGGGCAAAAACATTCAGTACTTC. Translated: CASSPPGTGLGKNIQYF.

The genes are TRBV7-3 and TRBJ2-2, with 10 bases matching TRBD2. The CDR3 covers 20 residues. Per the germline V gene, CDR1 is SGHTA and CDR2 is FQGTGA. V was clipped by 4 bases and J by 5 bases; unmatched bases: 19. CDR3 residues: CASSSYGTLAGQFGTGELFF. CDR3 in DNA: TGTGCCAGCAGCTCCTACGGAACACTAGCGGGACAATTCGGGACCGGGGAGCTGTTTTTT.

The rearrangement uses TRBV7-9 and TRBJ1-1; no reliable D call. CDR3 length equals 12 residues. Germline lookup yields CDR1 SEHNR and CDR2 FQNEAQ (reference sequence). Trimming left V 5 bases short and J 7 bases short, with 11 bases between. DNA for the CDR3: TGTGCCAGCAGCGGTGGTTCGAATGAAGCTTTCTTT. Its translation: CASSGGSNEAFF.

The chain carries TRBV6-5 and TRBJ1-1; D gene uncertain. The CDR3 is made up of 15 amino acids. V was trimmed by 10 bases and J by 0 bases, leaving 18 bases between them. Germline V gene sequence: CDR1 MNHEY, CDR2 SVGAGI. The CDR3 nucleotides read TGTGCCACCCGGGGAGGCAGCGCATTGAACACTGAAGCTTTCTTT. Residues: CATRGGSALNTEAFF.

This clone has only one observation. V is TRBV15 and J is TRBJ1-6, with 8 bases lining up with TRBD1. Germline V gives CDR1 LNHNV, CDR2 YYDKDF (reference sequence). The CDR3 runs to 18 residues. With V trimmed by 0 bases and J by 8 bases, 12 bases remained unmatched. CDR3 loop: CATSRDLRGRGLYSPLHF. CDR3 coding DNA: TGTGCCACCAGCAGAGATTTGAGGGGCAGGGGGCTTTATTCACCCCTCCACTTT.

The chain joins TRBV7-2 to TRBJ1-5; TRBD1 might be the D (6 bases). The length of the CDR3 is 15 residues. Trimming removed 3 bases at V and 7 bases at J, with 16 bases between. CDR1 and CDR2 from the germline V gene are SGHTA and FQGNSA. The CDR3 loop reads CASSFQTGLGQPQHF. The DNA of the CDR3 is TGTGCCAGCAGCTTCCAAACAGGGTTGGGGCAGCCCCAGCATTTT.

In regard to this clone: Sequence at one end of the junction differs from germline and may be a read error. The chain has TRBV5-1 and TRBJ2-7; 8 positions match TRBD1. This CDR3 has 13 residues. Germline values: CDR1 SGHRS, CDR2 YFSETQ. The CDR3: CANSSGQAYEQYF. DNA of the CDR3: TGCGCCAACAGCTCGGGACAGGCCTACGAGCAGTACTTC.

The chain combines TRBV5-4 with TRBJ1-4; TRBD1 is a possible D gene (6 bases). The V end was cut by 4 bases, the J end by 5 bases, with 12 bases between. The CDR3 has 14 residues. Germline-derived CDR1 and CDR2 are SGHNT and YYREEE (reference sequence). The CDR3 DNA is TGTGCCAGCAGCGTGCTAGACAGGAATGAAAAACTGTTTTTT. Residues: CASSVLDRNEKLFF.

The CDR3: CAWGRLDHTEAFF. CDR3 in DNA: TGTGCCTGGGGACGGCTGGACCACACTGAAGCTTTCTTT. The chain joins TRBV30 to TRBJ1-1; D unclear. Germline V gene sequence: CDR1 GTSNPN, CDR2 SVGIG (reference sequence). The CDR3 sequence is 13 residues long. Trimming removed 5 bases from V and 3 bases from J, with 13 bases in between.

As for this clone: A much larger clonotype is one base distant, so this may be a read error. The V gene is TRBV5-4, the J gene TRBJ2-7; D is uncertain. Germline CDR1 reads SGHNT; CDR2 reads YYREEE (reference sequence). The CDR3 contains 11 residues. Trimming cost V 3 bases and J 2 bases, with 3 bases left between them. The CDR3, as DNA: TGTGCCAGCAGCTCCGCCTACGAGCAGTACTTC. This gives the protein CASSSAYEQYF.

The CDR3 sequence: CASSPSAKLAGYGTQYF. As DNA, the CDR3 is TGTGCCAGCTCACCATCCGCTAAACTAGCGGGATACGGTACGCAGTATTTT. This sequence joins TRBV18 and TRBJ2-3, with 10 bases aligning to TRBD2. The CDR3 length is 17 residues. V was clipped by 2 bases and J by 8 bases; unmatched bases: 13. CDR1 and CDR2 from the germline V gene are KGHSH and LQKENI.

V and J are TRBV7-2 and TRBJ1-2, with D hard to call. The CDR3 sequence is 12 residues long. CDR1 is SGHTA and CDR2 is FQGNSA in the germline V gene. V was shortened by 2 bases and J by 6 bases, with 7 bases between the two germline ends. In DNA, the CDR3 is TGTGCCAGCAGCTTAAGACAAGATGGCTACACCTTC. It yields the protein CASSLRQDGYTF.

CDR3 nucleotides: TGTGCCAGTAGTTTCTCCGGACTAGCGGGAGATCACTACAATGAGCAGTTCTTC. As protein: CASSFSGLAGDHYNEQFF. The genes are TRBV19 and TRBJ2-1, with 13 bases aligning to TRBD2. Trimming cost V 5 bases and J 3 bases; bases outside gene matches: 10. Per germline, CDR1 LNHDA and CDR2 SQIVND (reference sequence). The CDR3 is 18 residues long.

The chain uses TRBV7-2 and TRBJ2-7; maybe TRBD1 (6 bases). The CDR3 has 11 amino acids. Germline values: CDR1 SGHTA, CDR2 FQGNSA. Trimming removed 8 bases from V and 3 bases from J, with 8 bases in between. The CDR3: CASQDSYEQYF. The CDR3 DNA reads as TGTGCCAGCCAGGACAGCTACGAGCAGTACTTC. The variable domain in full, completed from reference TRBV7-2 and TRBJ2-7, reads GAGVSQSPSNKVTEKGKDVELRCDPISGHTALYWYRQSLGQGLEFLIYFQGNSAPDKSGLPSDRFSAERTGGSVSTLTIQRTQQEDSAVYLCASQDSYEQYFGPGTRLTVT.